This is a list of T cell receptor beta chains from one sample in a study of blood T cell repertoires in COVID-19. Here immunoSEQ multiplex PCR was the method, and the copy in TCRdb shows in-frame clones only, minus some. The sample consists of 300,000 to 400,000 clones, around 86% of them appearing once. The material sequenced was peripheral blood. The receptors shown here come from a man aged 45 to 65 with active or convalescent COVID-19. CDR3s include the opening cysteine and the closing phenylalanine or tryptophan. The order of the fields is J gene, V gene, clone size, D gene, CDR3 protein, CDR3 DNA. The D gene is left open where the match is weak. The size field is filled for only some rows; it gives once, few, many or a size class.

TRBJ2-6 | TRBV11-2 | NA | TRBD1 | CASSFGRGQSGANVLTF | TGTGCCAGCAGCTTCGGCAGGGGACAGTCTGGGGCCAACGTCCTGACTTTC
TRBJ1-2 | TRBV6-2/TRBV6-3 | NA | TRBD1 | CASSFSGQRVNYGYTF | TGTGCCAGCAGCTTTTCGGGACAGAGAGTAAACTATGGCTACACCTTC
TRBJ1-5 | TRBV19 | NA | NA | CASSIGSYSNQPQHF | TGTGCCAGTAGTATAGGGAGTTATAGCAATCAGCCCCAGCATTTT
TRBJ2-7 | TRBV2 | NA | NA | CASSWDGGYEQYF | TGTGCCAGCAGTTGGGACGGGGGCTACGAGCAGTACTTC
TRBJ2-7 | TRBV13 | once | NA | CASSLAGVYEQYF | TGTGCCAGCAGCTTAGCGGGAGTTTACGAGCAGTACTTC
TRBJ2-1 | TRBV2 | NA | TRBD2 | CASRGRLASVYEQFF | TGTGCCAGCAGGGGAAGACTAGCGTCGGTCTATGAGCAGTTCTTC
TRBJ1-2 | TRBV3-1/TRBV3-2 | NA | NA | CASSQEVTDYGYTF | TGTGCCAGCAGCCAAGAGGTGACAGACTATGGCTACACCTTC
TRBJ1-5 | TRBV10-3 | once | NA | CAISERQGSQPQHF | TGTGCCATCAGTGAGAGGCAGGGAAGTCAGCCCCAGCATTTT
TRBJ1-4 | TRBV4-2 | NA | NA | CASSQERQSNEKLFF | TGTGCCAGCAGCCAAGAGAGGCAGTCTAATGAAAAACTGTTTTTT
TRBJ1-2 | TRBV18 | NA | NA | CASSPDSEYGYTF | TGTGCCAGCTCACCCGACAGCGAATATGGCTACACCTTC
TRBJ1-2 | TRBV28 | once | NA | CASTELGTRTANYGYTF | TGTGCCAGCACCGAATTAGGAACCAGGACAGCTAACTATGGCTACACCTTC
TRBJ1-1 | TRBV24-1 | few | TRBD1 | CATSDYTGGTEAFF | TGTGCCACCAGTGACTATACAGGGGGCACTGAAGCTTTCTTT
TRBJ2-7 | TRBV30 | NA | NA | CAWSQQGYEQYF | TGTGCCTGGAGTCAACAGGGCTACGAGCAGTACTTC
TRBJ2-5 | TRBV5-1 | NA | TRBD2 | CASSLSGRTQETQYF | TGCGCCAGCAGCTTAAGCGGGAGGACGCAAGAGACCCAGTACTTC
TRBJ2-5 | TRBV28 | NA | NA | CASSLWLGGLRETQYF | TGTGCCAGCAGTTTATGGTTGGGGGGATTGCGAGAGACCCAGTACTTC
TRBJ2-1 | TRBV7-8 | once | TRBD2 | CASSLGAGGPYNEQFF | TGTGCCAGCAGCTTAGGTGCGGGAGGGCCATACAATGAGCAGTTCTTC
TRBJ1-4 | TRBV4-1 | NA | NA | CASESGGTNEKLFF | TGCGCCAGCGAAAGTGGAGGAACTAATGAAAAACTGTTTTTT
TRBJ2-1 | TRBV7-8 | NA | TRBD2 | CASSPRTSGVYNEQFF | TGTGCCAGCAGCCCCCGAACTAGCGGGGTGTACAATGAGCAGTTCTTC
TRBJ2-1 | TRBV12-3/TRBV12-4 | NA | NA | CASSLGPREQFF | TGTGCCAGCAGCTTGGGCCCACGGGAGCAGTTCTTC
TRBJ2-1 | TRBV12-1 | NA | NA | CASSLASSSEQFF | TGTGCCAGCAGCTTAGCGAGCTCCTCGGAGCAGTTCTTC
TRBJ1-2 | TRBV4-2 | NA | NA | CASSQDLRVTYGYTF | TGTGCCAGCAGCCAAGATCTGAGGGTGACCTATGGCTACACCTTC
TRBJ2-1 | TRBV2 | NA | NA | CASSRTGYNEQFF | TGTGCCAGCAGCCGAACAGGGTACAATGAGCAGTTCTTC
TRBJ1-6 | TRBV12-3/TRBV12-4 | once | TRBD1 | CASSGQVNSPLHF | TGTGCCAGCAGCGGACAGGTTAATTCACCCCTCCACTTT
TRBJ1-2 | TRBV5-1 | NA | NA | CASSLTSMATGPIYGYTF | TGCGCCAGCAGCTTGACGTCTATGGCTACAGGACCTATCTATGGCTACACCTTC
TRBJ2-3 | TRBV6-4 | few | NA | CASSDSGGGDTQYF | TGTGCCAGCAGTGACTCTGGAGGTGGAGATACGCAGTATTTT
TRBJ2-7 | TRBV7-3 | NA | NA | CASSPGGTASYEQCF | TGTGCCAGCAGCCCAGGCGGGACAGCCTCCTACGAGCAGTGCTTC
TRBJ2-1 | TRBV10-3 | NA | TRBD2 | CAMRDYLNNEQFF | TGTGCCATGCGGGACTATCTAAACAATGAGCAGTTCTTC
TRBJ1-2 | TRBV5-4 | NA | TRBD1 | CASSLQGANNYGYTF | TGTGCCAGCAGCCTACAGGGGGCTAATAACTATGGCTACACCTTC
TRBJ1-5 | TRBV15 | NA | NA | CATSRDPSAWGPQHF | TGTGCCACCAGCAGAGATCCTTCCGCGTGGGGCCCCCAGCATTTT
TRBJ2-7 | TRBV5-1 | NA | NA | CASSLGTSVGYEQYF | TGCGCCAGCAGCTTGGGAACCAGCGTCGGCTACGAGCAGTACTTC
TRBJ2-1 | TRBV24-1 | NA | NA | CATSDLVASYNEQFF | TGTGCCACCAGTGATTTAGTGGCCTCCTACAATGAGCAGTTCTTC
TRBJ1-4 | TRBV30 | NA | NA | CAWSVHATNEKLFF | TGTGCCTGGAGTGTACATGCAACTAATGAAAAACTGTTTTTT
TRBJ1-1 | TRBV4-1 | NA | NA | CASSQEVGSRVMAFF | TGCGCCAGCAGCCAGGAAGTTGGCAGTCGGGTTATGGCTTTCTTT
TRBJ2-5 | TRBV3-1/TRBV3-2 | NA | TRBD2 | CASSLTSGTQETQYF | TGTGCCAGCAGCCTGACTAGCGGGACCCAAGAGACCCAGTACTTC
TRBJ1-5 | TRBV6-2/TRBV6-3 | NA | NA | CASSRGGGQPQHF | TGTGCCAGCAGTCGGGGGGGAGGGCAGCCCCAGCATTTT
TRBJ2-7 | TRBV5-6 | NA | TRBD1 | CASSLRTGDYEQYF | TGTGCCAGCAGCCTCAGGACAGGGGACTACGAGCAGTACTTC
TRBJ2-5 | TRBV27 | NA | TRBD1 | CASSATGPGGETQYF | TGTGCCAGCAGTGCTACGGGTCCAGGGGGAGAGACCCAGTACTTC
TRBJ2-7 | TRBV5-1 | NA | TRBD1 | CASRKTSPGQFAEQYF | TGCGCCAGCAGAAAAACCAGCCCGGGACAGTTTGCCGAGCAGTACTTC
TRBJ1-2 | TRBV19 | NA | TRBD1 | CASRTSDRGKGGYTF | TGTGCCAGTAGAACATCAGACAGGGGGAAGGGTGGCTACACCTTC
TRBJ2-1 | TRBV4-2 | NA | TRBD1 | CASSTQGLKNNEQFF | TGTGCCAGCAGCACACAGGGGCTCAAGAACAATGAGCAGTTCTTC
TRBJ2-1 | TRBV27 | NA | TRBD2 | CASRLLAGGFNEQFF | TGTGCCAGCAGATTGCTAGCGGGGGGGTTCAATGAGCAGTTCTTC